These T cell receptor beta chains were read from a single sample in a study of shared clonotypes between healthy human individuals. TCRdb's copy holds only in-frame clones and misses some; the assay was immunoSEQ multiplex PCR. The sample includes 520,000 or so clones, more than 65% of them seen just once. Source material: PBMCs. The receptors shown here come from a woman aged 40 to 50 in good health. Some clones in this sample may be carry-over from other donors' samples. CDR3s include the opening cysteine and the closing phenylalanine or tryptophan. The D gene is left open where the match is weak. Expanded clones are given a class, and other clones once, few, many or no size at all.

>NA|TRBV2|NA|TRBJ2-1
CASSERDRFF
TGTGCCAGCAGTGAACGCGATCGGTTCTTC
>NA|TRBV6-5|TRBD1|TRBJ1-2
CASSYSRDRTNYGYTF
TGTGCCAGCAGTTACTCCCGGGACAGGACAAACTATGGCTACACCTTC
>NA|TRBV27|NA|TRBJ1-6
CASSLGGPPYSPLHF
TGTGCCAGCAGTTTGGGCGGGCCCCCATATTCACCCCTCCACTTT
>NA|TRBV27|TRBD2|TRBJ2-1
CASSSPPAGVANEQFF
TGTGCCAGCAGTTCCCCCCCGGCGGGAGTGGCCAATGAGCAGTTCTTC
>NA|TRBV5-5|NA|TRBJ2-5
CASTSTQETQYF
TGTGCCAGCACCTCCACCCAAGAGACCCAGTACTTC
>once|TRBV30|TRBD2|TRBJ2-4
CAWSSSGNIQYF
TGTGCCTGGAGTTCTAGCGGCAACATTCAGTACTTC
>NA|TRBV5-4|TRBD2|TRBJ2-1
CASSLGSSGRIDEQFF
TGTGCCAGCAGCTTGGGTTCTAGCGGGAGGATCGATGAGCAGTTCTTC
>few|TRBV9|TRBD1|TRBJ1-1
CASSRTGGGTGTEAFF
TGTGCCAGCAGCCGGACAGGGGGAGGGACCGGCACTGAAGCTTTCTTT
>NA|TRBV27|NA|TRBJ2-7
CASSLRGKTYEQYF
TGTGCCAGCAGTTTACGTGGGAAGACCTACGAGCAGTACTTC
>NA|TRBV28|NA|TRBJ2-1
CASSRAGTSHNEQFF
TGTGCCAGCAGTCGAGCGGGTACGTCACACAATGAGCAGTTCTTC
>NA|TRBV25-1|TRBD2|TRBJ2-5
CASRGTSRETQYF
TGTGCCAGCAGAGGGACTAGCAGGGAGACCCAGTACTTC
>NA|TRBV6-5|TRBD1|TRBJ2-7
CASSYGTGRYEQYF
TGTGCCAGCAGTTATGGGACAGGGCGCTACGAGCAGTACTTC
>NA|TRBV20-1|NA|TRBJ2-5
CSTEDQETQYF
TGCAGCACAGAGGATCAAGAGACCCAGTACTTC
>NA|TRBV6-1|TRBD2|TRBJ2-3
CASSDSTSGGTDTQYF
TGTGCCAGCAGTGATTCGACTAGCGGGGGGACAGATACGCAGTATTTT
>NA|TRBV5-4|NA|TRBJ2-5
CASSLEGGEETQYF
TGTGCCAGCAGCTTGGAGGGGGGTGAAGAGACCCAGTACTTC
>few|TRBV7-9|NA|TRBJ1-5
CASSDGGQPQHF
TGTGCCAGCTCAGACGGGGGTCAGCCCCAGCATTTT
>NA|TRBV7-2|NA|TRBJ1-1
CASSLMPLNTEAFF
TGTGCCAGCAGCTTAATGCCACTAAACACTGAAGCTTTCTTT
>few|TRBV19|TRBD1|TRBJ1-1
CASSSTGDTEAFF
TGTGCCAGTAGTAGTACAGGGGACACTGAAGCTTTCTTT
>NA|TRBV28|NA|TRBJ1-5
CASSLRGQPQHF
TGTGCCAGCAGCCTCCGCGGTCAGCCCCAGCATTTT
>NA|TRBV18|NA|TRBJ1-2
CASSPAGTNYGYTF
TGTGCCAGCTCACCAGCAGGAACTAACTATGGCTACACCTTC
>NA|TRBV30|NA|TRBJ1-5
CAWGNGGNQPQHF
TGTGCCTGGGGCAACGGTGGCAATCAGCCCCAGCATTTT
>NA|TRBV28|TRBD1|TRBJ1-1
CASRRTGATGWAEAFF
TGTGCCAGCAGGCGAACAGGGGCGACGGGGTGGGCTGAAGCTTTCTTT
>NA|TRBV28|NA|TRBJ2-1
CASMLGARYNEQFF
TGTGCCAGCATGCTTGGGGCACGGTACAATGAGCAGTTCTTC
>few|TRBV12-5|NA|TRBJ2-1
CASEPPGRGNEQFF
TGTGCTAGTGAGCCCCCCGGTCGGGGCAATGAGCAGTTCTTC
>NA|TRBV6-5|NA|TRBJ1-5
CASSYSISQPQHF
TGTGCCAGCAGTTACTCCATTTCACAGCCCCAGCATTTT
>NA|TRBV28|NA|TRBJ1-2
CASRTGQSYGYTF
TGTGCCAGCAGGACGGGACAAAGCTATGGCTACACCTTC
>few|TRBV30|NA|TRBJ1-3
CAWRLASAGGNTIYF
TGTGCCTGGAGATTGGCGTCGGCTGGGGGAAACACCATATATTTT
>NA|TRBV30|NA|TRBJ2-5
CAWSGTREETQYF
TGTGCCTGGAGTGGTACACGGGAGGAGACCCAGTACTTC
>many|TRBV6-5|NA|TRBJ1-4
CASSYSSSTIKKLFF
TGTGCCAGCAGTTACTCAAGCTCTACAATAAAAAAACTGTTTTTT
>NA|TRBV7-7|TRBD2|TRBJ2-5
CASSPGLAGGETQYF
TGTGCCAGCAGCCCCGGACTAGCGGGAGGAGAGACCCAGTACTTC
>once|TRBV28|TRBD1|TRBJ1-1
CASMVVTGGWSNTEAFF
TGTGCCAGCATGGTGGTGACAGGGGGATGGTCAAACACTGAAGCTTTCTTT
>NA|TRBV10-3|TRBD1|TRBJ1-1
CAISDWTGTNTEAFF
TGTGCCATCAGTGACTGGACAGGGACTAACACTGAAGCTTTCTTT
>few|TRBV27|NA|TRBJ2-1
CASSLWGISMGEQFF
TGTGCCAGCAGTTTATGGGGTATCTCTATGGGTGAGCAGTTCTTC
>NA|TRBV7-4|NA|TRBJ2-1
CASSLWGPSSYNEQFF
TGTGCCAGCAGCTTGTGGGGACCCAGCTCCTACAATGAGCAGTTCTTC
>once|TRBV5-1|NA|TRBJ2-2
CASSGDSGPNTGELFF
TGCGCCAGCAGCGGCGATAGCGGTCCTAACACCGGGGAGCTGTTTTTT
>once|TRBV11-2|TRBD2|TRBJ2-2
CASSPGLVNTGELFF
TGTGCCAGCAGTCCGGGACTAGTGAACACCGGGGAGCTGTTTTTT
>NA|TRBV11-2|NA|TRBJ2-5
CASSLLAQETQYF
TGTGCCAGCAGCTTACTAGCGCAAGAGACCCAGTACTTC
>NA|TRBV7-3|TRBD1|TRBJ1-5
CASSEDRPSNQPQHF
TGTGCCAGCAGCGAGGACAGGCCATCGAATCAGCCCCAGCATTTT
>NA|TRBV11-1|TRBD1|TRBJ1-2
CASSFDVTGIGYTF
TGTGCCAGCAGCTTCGACGTGACAGGGATCGGCTACACCTTC
>NA|TRBV6-5|NA|TRBJ2-2
CAIGQSTGELFF
TGTGCCATCGGACAAAGCACCGGGGAGCTGTTTTTT
>NA|TRBV9|NA|TRBJ2-2
CASSVALAANTGELFF
TGTGCCAGCAGCGTAGCTCTAGCAGCGAACACCGGGGAGCTGTTTTTT
>NA|TRBV7-6|NA|TRBJ1-3
CASSKVVDSGNTIYF
TGTGCCAGCAGCAAAGTAGTTGACAGCGGAAACACCATATATTTT
>NA|TRBV11-3|TRBD1|TRBJ2-7
CASSPETGNEQYF
TGTGCCAGCAGCCCCGAGACAGGGAACGAGCAGTACTTC
>NA|TRBV18|TRBD1|TRBJ2-7
CATNEGASYEQYF
TGTGCCACCAACGAGGGGGCTTCCTACGAGCAGTACTTC
>few|TRBV28|TRBD1|TRBJ1-3
CASSSTGDLAGNTIYF
TGTGCCAGCAGTTCGACAGGGGACCTAGCTGGAAACACCATATATTTT